This T cell receptor (beta chain) was retrieved from a study of cytotoxic CD8 clonotypes in ibrutinib-treated CLL (dated by TCRdb to the early 2020s). Background for the entire study: The cohort had 11 relapsed/refractory and around 16 treatment-naive patients; some 17 were IGHV unmutated. Partial responses were observed in some 24 patients and complete responses in 2; after a median follow-up of around 68 months, remission was maintained in 14 patients and progression was observed in approximately 12. The response samples were drawn at a median of approximately twelve months into treatment, with a range of roughly 6 to 36 months. An average of around 250,000 productive templates and 80,000 to 95,000 productive rearrangements was obtained per sample. Longitudinal samples were available for about 30% of the roughly 90 trial participants. Cryopreserved peripheral blood mononuclear cells were obtained before treatment, at response, and at either sustained remission or disease progression. Patients were still on ibrutinib when every remission and progressive disease sample was collected.

CDR1 and CDR2, per the germline V gene, are MNHNS and SASEGT. Between the V and J ends, shortened by 8 bases and 6 bases respectively, the junction contains 16 bases. The CDR3 runs 13 residues from the cysteine to the phenylalanine. Only the CDR3 part of the read is kept: 39 bases, read in frame from the first base. Here is what the overall study found, with its caveats: Public clonotypes were rare and either contracted or stayed stable during treatment, and the rise in clonality at ibrutinib response reflected the expansion of private clonotypes. An increase in clonality was observed at ibrutinib response, with clonality remaining stable during sustained remission and falling back toward baseline at progression. Sampling times were not matched between patients in sustained remission and patients whose disease was progressing, and lymph node repertoires were not examined. At baseline, clonality was higher than in age-matched healthy donors and showed a strong correlation with circulating CD8+ T-cell counts.

Each clonotype received, on average, around 9.6x coverage in deep resolution sequencing performed on a MiSeq, where the target depth lay between 1 in 1 million and 1 in 200,000 T cells. The immunoSEQ hsTCRB Kit was used to generate the TCR beta libraries. Per the original workflow: Data were analyzed with ImmunoSEQ Data Assistant and ImmunoSEQ Analyzer, with V, D and J genes assigned per IMGT definitions. Clonality, which ranges from 0 to 1, was calculated as one minus the normalized Shannon entropy of productive rearrangement frequencies. Public clonotype analysis was restricted to overrepresented clonotypes comprising at least 0.05% of each patient's repertoire. Approximately 14 age-matched healthy donor repertoires from immuneACCESS were used as controls for clonality. TCRdb provides this immuneACCESS table in a form limited to in-frame rearrangements. Some clones are lacking; in checked studies, under half of them reflect an unresolved V gene, and why the rest are absent is not known. V, J and clone size are those of that table, while D and trimming were read from the DNA. The sample table holds about 200,000 clones, of which roughly three quarters were seen once. Roughly an eighth of the sample is in the top ten clones.

With regard to this clone: Its binding antigen is unknown. Base-call qualities are not available, and no considerably larger clone is one nucleotide away.

The label giving this sample's time point can be read as: about a year on ibrutinib. For TCR beta library preparation, around 2 micrograms of genomic DNA were isolated from cryopreserved PBMCs. Longitudinal blood samples from CLL patients on ibrutinib monotherapy underwent high-throughput TCR beta sequencing. The patients took part in an open-label, single-center phase 2 trial of ibrutinib monotherapy. The chain was built from TRBV6-1 and TRBJ1-1; confidence is insufficient to name the D gene. The clonotype was recovered from a human donor with chronic lymphocytic leukemia. The source material was PBMCs, sampled after 12 months of ibrutinib treatment. For the CDR3, the sequence is CASRAVGLAEAFF. The nucleotide sequence is TGTGCCAGCCGTGCGGTGGGTCTGGCTGAAGCTTTCTTT.